The subject of this entry is one T cell receptor (beta chain). Germline CDR1 is SGHRS and CDR2 is YFSETQ. Trimming pared 6 bases from V and 6 bases from J, leaving 20 bases between. The length of the CDR3 is 15 residues. This record comes from a study of T cell responses to AZD1222 COVID-19 vaccine. Method: immunoSEQ multiplex PCR; TCRdb's copy keeps in-frame clones and lacks some. The sample holds about 110,000 clones; about 85% are singletons and the top ten take roughly 5.2%. The input for sequencing was peripheral blood, taken on day 0 of AZD1222 vaccination. The chain uses TRBV5-1 and TRBJ2-3; D is tentatively TRBD1 or TRBD2 (5 bases each). This clonotype was obtained from an adult in good health. The CDR3 DNA sequence: TGCGCCAGCACACGGTGGGGGATGGGGGATGATACGCAGTATTTT. This sequence encodes CASTRWGMGDDTQYF.